The present TCR beta chain was sequenced within a study of cytomegalovirus exposure and HLA in healthy donors. Study-wide points: The study flagged approximately 180 TCR beta chains as cytomegalovirus-associated. The study dropped some indistinguishable V segments, TRBV6-2 and TRBV6-3 among them. After further analysis at a later stage, some 15,000 TCR beta sequences were associated with HLA alleles at 0.05 false discovery rate.

Amplification used 60 Vbeta primers and 13 Jbeta primers. Original processing methods: Tens of millions of unique TCR beta chains, some 10 million of them shared, were counted by a later analysis. TCRdb's table, derived via immunoSEQ multiplex PCR, lists solely in-frame clones and lacks some. V, J and clone size are taken as reported in that table, and D and trimming were inferred from the DNA itself. The sample records around 170,000 clones, more than 75% being singletons. The CDR3 contains 14 residues. Germline V lookup: CDR1 MDHEN, CDR2 SYDVKM. V dropped 5 bases and J dropped 4; count of bases not matched to a gene: 7. In its sample, this clone was seen once. The target antigen is unknown.

The chain carries TRBV28 and TRBJ2-7, with TRBD1 identical over 8 bases. The receptor comes from a woman aged 30 to 39 in good health and CMV-seropositive. The sample consisted of PBMCs. In DNA, the CDR3 is TGTGCCAGCAGTCAACAGGGGGGCCCATACGAGCAGTACTTC. This codes for CASSQQGGPYEQYF.